These 2 T cell receptor beta chains share one sample of origin, sequenced in a study of blood T cell repertoires in COVID-19. Libraries were prepared by immunoSEQ multiplex PCR; TCRdb keeps only in-frame clonotypes and omits some of them. The sample yields 250,000 or so clones, around 88% seen once. The specimen sequenced was peripheral blood. Receptor source: a woman younger than 45 with COVID-19, enrolled during active disease.

The genes are TRBV7-9 and TRBJ2-1; 9 nucleotides agree with TRBD2. The CDR3 is 15 residues long. Germline V gives CDR1 SEHNR, CDR2 FQNEAQ (reference sequence). The J segment lost 5 bases and the V segment lost 5 bases, leaving 7 bases of the junction unmatched. The CDR3, as DNA: TGTGCCAGCAGCATTAGCGGGAGAACGGACAATGAGCAGTTCTTC. Amino acid sequence: CASSISGRTDNEQFF.

The V gene is TRBV4-2, the J gene TRBJ1-5; 7 nucleotides match TRBD1. Trimming removed 4 bases from V and 5 bases from J; junction bases left unmatched: 8. The CDR3 has 15 amino acids. Germline V gene sequence: CDR1 LGHNA, CDR2 YNFKEQ. The CDR3 spells CASSRETGNDQPQHF. CDR3 nucleotide sequence: TGTGCCAGCAGCCGAGAGACAGGGAATGATCAGCCCCAGCATTTT.